This T cell receptor beta chain was identified in a study of blood T cell repertoires in COVID-19. Study in general: Samples came from the United States, Italy and Spain, spanning acute and convalescent COVID-19.

Original analysis: Reference gene primer amplification yielded estimated nucleated cell counts. Generated by immunoSEQ multiplex PCR, the TCRdb table keeps only in-frame clones and is missing some. The DNA gave D and trimming, while V, J and clone size come from that table. The sample gives around 300,000 clones, 65% to 85% of which show up once; under 3% is in the top ten. CDR1 and CDR2 from the germline V gene are KGHDR and SFDVKD. The CDR3 sequence is 14 residues long. V shed 1 base, J shed 7 bases, and the junction held 4 bases outside the gene matches. This chain joins TRBV24-1 and TRBJ1-2; TRBD1 matches at 8 bases. The sample taken for sequencing was peripheral blood. This TCR was sampled from a man aged 25 to 45 with active or convalescent COVID-19. The CDR3 loop is CATSDLTGGGGYTF. In nucleotides, the CDR3 is TGTGCCACCAGTGATTTAACAGGGGGTGGTGGCTACACCTTC.